This TCR beta chain was profiled in a study of cytomegalovirus exposure and HLA in healthy donors. Study findings and constraints: Researchers catalogued around 150 TCR beta chains as cytomegalovirus-associated. Generally TCR sequences proved uncommon, though certain public TCRs appeared in numerous donors. Reportedly, TCR beta sequences accurately predicted HLA-A and HLA-B alleles in most subjects.

On this clone itself: What it binds is unknown.

The PCR employed 60 Vbeta primers together with 13 Jbeta primers. Sequencing was performed with immunoSEQ multiplex PCR; in TCRdb, only in-frame clones are kept and a portion is missing. The sample includes about 130,000 clones, 70% to 85% seen only once; the top ten take roughly 1.2%. The CDR3 is 16 residues long. The sequenced material came from PBMCs. This clonotype was sampled from a boy between 10 and 17 years old in good health and CMV-seronegative. The chain recombines TRBV1 with TRBJ1-3; the table calls TRBD1, which could not be checked here. TRBV1 represents a pseudogene. CDR3 coding DNA: TGCACCAGCAGCCAATCGCTCTCAGGCTCTGGAAACACCATATATTTT. It encodes CTSSQSLSGSGNTIYF.